The 28 T cell receptor beta chains below all came from one sample that was sequenced in a study of blood T cell repertoires in COVID-19. TCRdb's table, derived via immunoSEQ multiplex PCR, lists solely in-frame clones and lacks some. This sample carries hundreds of thousands of clones, around 88% of them seen once, and the ten largest clones take around 3%. The sequenced sample consisted of PBMCs or T cells enriched from blood (not recorded which). The receptors come from a woman in her thirties or forties with acute COVID-19.

The rearrangement links TRBV12-3 or TRBV12-4 to TRBJ2-7, with TRBD2 as a possible D gene (6 bases). The length of the CDR3 is 12 residues. V dropped 6 bases and J dropped 3 bases, with 9 bases sitting between them. The CDR3 loop is CASRGTYYEQYF. The CDR3, as DNA: TGTGCCAGCAGGGGGACTTACTACGAGCAGTACTTC.

In its sample, this clone was seen a few times. The chain links TRBV5-5 to TRBJ1-1; 9 positions match TRBD1. The CDR3 spans 19 residues. CDR1 and CDR2 (germline): SGHKS, YYEKEE (reference sequence). V was clipped by 5 bases and J by 4 bases; unmatched bases: 21. The CDR3 region is CASSSYLAPGQGIGTEAFF. The CDR3 DNA sequence: TGTGCCAGCAGTTCGTACCTTGCTCCGGGACAGGGAATTGGCACTGAAGCTTTCTTT.

CDR3 nucleotides: TGTGCCAGCAGCCAAGAACTCAGAGGGAGGCGCGAGACCCAGTACTTC. Amino acids: CASSQELRGRRETQYF. This rearrangement joins TRBV3-1 (or the pseudogene TRBV3-2) to TRBJ2-5; tentative D call: TRBD2 (6 bases). The length of the CDR3 is 16 residues. CDR1 and CDR2 (germline): LGHDT, YNNKEL (reference sequence). The ends were cut back, 0 bases at V and 5 bases at J, with 16 bases in the middle.

The chain employs TRBV6-5 and TRBJ1-6, with 9 positions matching TRBD1. The V and J ends lost 2 bases and 7 bases, in that order; junction bases with no gene match: 6. In germline, CDR1 is MNHEY, CDR2 SVGAGI. The CDR3 runs to 16 residues. Here the CDR3 DNA reads TGTGCCAGCAGTTACGGCGGGACAGGGAGGAATTCACCCCTCCACTTT. The encoded protein is CASSYGGTGRNSPLHF.

The gene calls are TRBV28 and TRBJ2-3; TRBD1 aligns across 11 bases. Looked up from germline, CDR1 is MDHEN and CDR2 is SYDVKM. After removal of 6 bases from V and 5 bases from J, the junction contained 7 bases not matched to a gene. CDR3 size: 15 residues. The CDR3 is CASSPGTGGGDTQYF. DNA of the CDR3: TGTGCCAGCAGCCCTGGGACAGGGGGAGGAGATACGCAGTATTTT.

The chain recombines TRBV6-5 with TRBJ2-3; 11 nucleotides line up with TRBD2. This CDR3 has 15 residues. Unmatched junction bases numbered 10, after V lost 9 bases and J lost 5 bases. Germline V lookup: CDR1 MNHEY, CDR2 SVGAGI. The CDR3 sequence is CASGSSGRVGDTQYF. CDR3 nucleotide sequence: TGTGCCAGTGGAAGTAGCGGGAGGGTGGGAGATACGCAGTATTTT.

The chain employs TRBV10-3 and TRBJ1-6; D call uncertain. V was shortened by 6 bases and J by 5 bases, with 17 bases between the two germline ends. This CDR3 contains 16 residues. Germline lookup yields CDR1 ENHRY and CDR2 SYGVKD. The CDR3 loop reads CAISTPRAGNNSPLHF. CDR3 sequence (DNA): TGTGCCATCAGCACACCTAGGGCGGGCAATAATTCACCCCTCCACTTT.

In its sample, this clone was seen a few times. The chain uses TRBV5-1 and TRBJ2-3, with 13 bases matching TRBD2. The length of the CDR3 is 18 residues. The germline CDR1 and CDR2 sequences are SGHRS and YFSETQ. Trimming cost V 0 bases and J 0 bases; bases outside gene matches: 4. As DNA, the CDR3 is TGCGCCAGCAGCTTGGTCGGACTAGCGGGAGCAAGCACAGATACGCAGTATTTT. Amino acid sequence: CASSLVGLAGASTDTQYF.

CDR3 residues: CASSGGAYEQYF. CDR3 DNA: TGTGCCAGCAGTGGCGGGGCCTACGAGCAGTACTTC. This rearrangement joins TRBV2 to TRBJ2-7; possibly TRBD2 for D (6 bases). This CDR3 contains 12 residues. Germline V lookup: CDR1 SNHLY, CDR2 FYNNEI. V dropped 4 bases and J dropped 2 bases, with 6 bases sitting between them.

The V call is TRBV24-1, the J call TRBJ1-2; 7 bases align to TRBD1. The germline gives CDR1 KGHDR, CDR2 SFDVKD. The CDR3 is made up of 15 amino acids. With 3 bases clipped from V and 4 bases from J, the junction kept 7 bases outside the gene matches. The CDR3 loop reads CATSDRDRPIYGYTF. In DNA form, the CDR3 reads TGTGCCACCAGTGATCGGGACAGACCAATCTATGGCTACACCTTC.

V is TRBV11-2 and J is TRBJ2-5; no clear D. CDR3 length: 11 amino acids. Looked up from germline, CDR1 is SGHAT and CDR2 is FQNNGV. Trimming pared 4 bases from V and 3 bases from J, leaving 3 bases between. The CDR3: CASSSKETQYF. For the CDR3, the DNA is TGTGCCAGCAGCTCAAAAGAGACCCAGTACTTC.

The V call is TRBV4-1, the J call TRBJ1-2, with TRBD1 matching over 8 bases. The V segment lost 0 bases and the J segment 7 bases; nucleotides outside the gene matches: 19. This CDR3 is built from 19 residues. Germline-derived CDR1 and CDR2 are MGHRA and YSYEKL. The DNA for the CDR3 is TGCGCCAGCAGCCAAGATGAGGACAGGGCCCCGAGTCTAACTGCTGGCTACACCTTC. Its protein product is CASSQDEDRAPSLTAGYTF.

The rearrangement links TRBV5-4 to TRBJ2-2; possible D gene TRBD2, 5 bases. The CDR3 covers 13 residues. V was cut by 4 bases and J by 5 bases, with 9 bases left in between. CDR1 is SGHNT, CDR2 YYREEE, per germline (reference sequence). The CDR3 spells CASSAEGTGELFF. CDR3 nucleotides: TGTGCCAGCAGCGCCGAGGGTACCGGGGAGCTGTTTTTT.

This clone was counted a single time. The chain combines TRBV2 with TRBJ2-3; D remains ambiguous. V was cut by 4 bases and J by 3 bases, with 14 bases left in between. The CDR3 has 15 residues. Looked up from germline, CDR1 is SNHLY and CDR2 is FYNNEI. The CDR3 DNA reads TGTGCCAGCAGTGTTGTGCTTCCCAGTACAGATACGCAGTATTTT. Its protein product is CASSVVLPSTDTQYF.

The rearrangement links TRBV12-5 to TRBJ2-1; unclear D gene. CDR1 LGHNT and CDR2 FRNRAP come from the germline V gene. The CDR3 totals 13 residues. Trimming shortened V by 4 bases and J by 3 bases, and 7 bases separated the two germline ends. The CDR3 reads CASGSEDYNEQFF. Written as DNA, the CDR3 is TGTGCTAGTGGTTCCGAGGACTACAATGAGCAGTTCTTC.

Turning to this clone: This sample includes further DNA sequences coding for the same CDR3. The chain links TRBV5-1 to TRBJ1-1; possibly TRBD1 for D (6 bases). V dropped 4 bases and J dropped 4 bases, with 11 bases sitting between them. In germline, CDR1 is SGHRS, CDR2 YFSETQ. The CDR3 spans 13 residues. The CDR3 loop is CASSLRGGTEAFF. As DNA, the CDR3 is TGCGCCAGCAGCCTTCGAGGGGGCACTGAAGCTTTCTTT.

This chain links TRBV28 with TRBJ2-1, with 10 bases that match TRBD1. The length of the CDR3 is 13 residues. The germline gives CDR1 MDHEN, CDR2 SYDVKM. After removal of 9 bases from V and 7 bases from J, the junction contained 6 bases not matched to a gene. The CDR3 spells CARGTGANNEQFF. The CDR3, as DNA: TGTGCCAGGGGGACAGGGGCGAATAATGAGCAGTTCTTC.

This chain connects TRBV27 to TRBJ2-1; TRBD1 aligns across 7 bases. The CDR3 totals 14 residues. CDR1 and CDR2 from the germline V gene are MNHEY and SMNVEV (reference sequence). V was pared by 5 bases and J by 6 bases, with 7 bases of the junction left unmatched. CDR3 loop: CASSPPGQRNEQFF. In DNA, the CDR3 is TGTGCCAGCAGTCCACCGGGACAGCGCAATGAGCAGTTCTTC.

The chain employs TRBV6-5 and TRBJ2-3; D possibly corresponds to TRBD2 (5 bases). Germline CDR1 is MNHEY and CDR2 is SVGAGI. Trimming took off 2 bases at V and 4 bases at J, with 16 bases between the two ends. This CDR3 is built from 16 residues. In nucleotides, the CDR3 is TGTGCCAGCAGTTACGGCAGAAAGGAGGACCCAGATACGCAGTATTTT. Translation gives CASSYGRKEDPDTQYF.

The chain links TRBV28 to TRBJ1-5, with TRBD1 matching 7 bases. This CDR3 spans 13 amino acids. Per germline, CDR1 MDHEN and CDR2 SYDVKM. The trim removed 8 bases at V and 3 bases at J, leaving 4 bases unmatched. CDR3 sequence: CASQTGINQPQHF. CDR3 coding DNA: TGTGCCAGCCAGACAGGGATCAATCAGCCCCAGCATTTT.

The chain combines TRBV7-8 with TRBJ1-5; tentative D call: TRBD1 (5 bases). Germline V gene data show CDR1 as SGHVS and CDR2 as FQNEAQ. CDR3 length: 17 residues. Trimming shortened V by 2 bases and J by 5 bases, and 19 bases separated the two germline ends. The CDR3 protein is CASSLRVVRTLDQPQHF. DNA for the CDR3: TGTGCCAGCAGCTTAAGGGTTGTCAGGACACTGGATCAGCCCCAGCATTTT.

The V call is TRBV5-5, the J call TRBJ2-7; D unresolved. Trimming took 1 base from V and 0 from J, leaving 11 bases between them. This CDR3 contains 15 residues. In germline, CDR1 is SGHKS, CDR2 YYEKEE (reference sequence). The CDR3 coding sequence is TGTGCCAGCAGCTTGAGTCCACAGAGCTCCTACGAGCAGTACTTC. The encoded protein is CASSLSPQSSYEQYF.

The chain has TRBV18 and TRBJ2-7, with a possible D match to TRBD1 (5 bases). The germline V gene encodes CDR1 KGHSH and CDR2 LQKENI. V was shortened by 3 bases and J by 3 bases, with 9 bases between the two germline ends. The CDR3 runs 13 residues. The CDR3 protein is CASSPVTDYEQYF. In DNA form, the CDR3 reads TGTGCCAGCTCACCGGTGACAGACTACGAGCAGTACTTC.

V gene TRBV2 combines with J gene TRBJ1-5; TRBD1 aligns across 9 bases. Trimming removed 6 bases from V and 1 base from J; junction bases left unmatched: 4. Germline V CDR1 and CDR2: SNHLY, FYNNEI. CDR3 length equals 15 residues. The CDR3 loop reads CASRGTGLSNQPQHF. CDR3 bases: TGTGCCAGCAGAGGGACAGGGTTGAGCAATCAGCCCCAGCATTTT.

This sequence joins TRBV5-4 and TRBJ1-2; D not certain. The germline gives CDR1 SGHNT, CDR2 YYREEE (reference sequence). V shed 1 base and J shed 2 bases, with 6 bases lying between them. This CDR3 contains 13 residues. CDR3 residues: CASSLTVNYGYTF. The CDR3 nucleotides read TGTGCCAGCAGCTTGACAGTCAACTATGGCTACACCTTC.

Only one count was recorded for this clone. The chain joins TRBV30 to TRBJ2-2; 9 bases are shared with TRBD2. The V segment lost 0 bases and the J segment 2 bases; nucleotides outside the gene matches: 7. This CDR3 region has 17 residues. CDR1 and CDR2 (germline): GTSNPN, SVGIG (reference sequence). In DNA, the CDR3 is TGTGCCTGGAGTGTAAGTCGGACTAGCGATAACACCGGGGAGCTGTTTTTT. Its translation is CAWSVSRTSDNTGELFF.

The chain couples TRBV5-1 to TRBJ2-1, with 7 positions matching TRBD2. CDR1 is SGHRS and CDR2 is YFSETQ in the germline V gene. The CDR3 loop spans 16 amino acids. With V trimmed by 0 bases and J by 4 bases, 7 bases remained unmatched. CDR3 sequence (DNA): TGCGCCAGCAGCTTGGCCGGCGGGAGTAGGTACAATGAGCAGTTCTTC. Its protein product is CASSLAGGSRYNEQFF.

The chain is built from TRBV24-1 and TRBJ1-1, with TRBD1 matching over 7 bases. J gave up 5 bases and V 5 bases, and 13 bases lay outside the gene matches. The germline V gene encodes CDR1 KGHDR and CDR2 SFDVKD. This CDR3 has 16 amino acids. CDR3 residues: CATSGPGQGVDTEAFF. The CDR3 region has the DNA TGTGCCACCAGTGGACCCGGGCAGGGGGTCGATACTGAAGCTTTCTTT.